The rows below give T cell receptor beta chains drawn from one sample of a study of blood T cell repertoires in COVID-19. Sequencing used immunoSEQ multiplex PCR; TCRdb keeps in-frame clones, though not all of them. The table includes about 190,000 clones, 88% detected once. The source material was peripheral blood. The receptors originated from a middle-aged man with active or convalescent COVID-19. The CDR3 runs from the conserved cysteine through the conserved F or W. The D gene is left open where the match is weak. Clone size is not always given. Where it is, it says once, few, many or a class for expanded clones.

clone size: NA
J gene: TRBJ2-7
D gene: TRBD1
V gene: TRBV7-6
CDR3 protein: CASSLATAGQGMNEQYF
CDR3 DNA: TGTGCCAGCAGCTTAGCGACTGCCGGACAGGGTATGAACGAGCAGTACTTC

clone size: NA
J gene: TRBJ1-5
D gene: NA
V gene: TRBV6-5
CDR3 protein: CASRGRVSNQPQHF
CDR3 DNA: TGTGCCAGCAGGGGCAGGGTCAGCAATCAGCCCCAGCATTTT

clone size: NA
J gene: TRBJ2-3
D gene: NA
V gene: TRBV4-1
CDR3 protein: CASSQVLDTQYF
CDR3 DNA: TGCGCCAGCAGCCAAGTATTGGATACGCAGTATTTT

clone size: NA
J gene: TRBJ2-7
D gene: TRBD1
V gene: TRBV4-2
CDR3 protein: CASSQEPPGQGITYEQYF
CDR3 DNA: TGTGCCAGCAGCCAAGAACCCCCGGGACAGGGCATAACCTACGAGCAGTACTTC

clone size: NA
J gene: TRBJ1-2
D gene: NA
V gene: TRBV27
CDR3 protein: CASSFSGNYGYTF
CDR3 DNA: TGTGCCAGCAGTTTCTCAGGAAACTATGGCTACACCTTC

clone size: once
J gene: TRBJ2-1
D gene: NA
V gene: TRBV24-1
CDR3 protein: CATSVSLPGRKEEQFF
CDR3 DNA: TGTGCCACCAGTGTAAGCTTACCGGGGAGGAAGGAAGAGCAGTTCTTC

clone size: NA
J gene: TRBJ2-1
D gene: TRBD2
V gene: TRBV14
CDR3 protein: CASSQDYSGRFHEQFF
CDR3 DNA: TGTGCCAGCAGCCAAGATTATAGCGGGAGGTTCCATGAGCAGTTCTTC

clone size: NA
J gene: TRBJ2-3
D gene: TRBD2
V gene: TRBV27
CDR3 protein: CASSSRGLAGVTDTQYF
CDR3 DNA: TGTGCCAGCAGTTCCCGGGGACTAGCGGGGGTCACAGATACGCAGTATTTT

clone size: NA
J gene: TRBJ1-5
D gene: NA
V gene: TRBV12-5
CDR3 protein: CASGFLGDQPQHF
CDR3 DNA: TGTGCTAGTGGTTTTTTAGGGGATCAGCCCCAGCATTTT

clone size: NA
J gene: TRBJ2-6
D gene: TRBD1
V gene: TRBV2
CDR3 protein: CASSATGALSGANVLTF
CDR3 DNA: TGTGCCAGCAGTGCTACAGGGGCCCTCTCTGGGGCCAACGTCCTGACTTTC

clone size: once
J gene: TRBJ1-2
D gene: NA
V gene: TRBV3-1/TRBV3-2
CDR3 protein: CASSQARLRLNGYTF
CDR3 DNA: TGTGCCAGCAGCCAAGCTCGACTGCGGCTTAATGGCTACACCTTC

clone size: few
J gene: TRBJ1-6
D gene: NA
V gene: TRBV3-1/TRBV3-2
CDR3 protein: CASSQPGRSPLHF
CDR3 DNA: TGTGCCAGCAGCCAACCAGGGCGTTCACCCCTCCACTTT

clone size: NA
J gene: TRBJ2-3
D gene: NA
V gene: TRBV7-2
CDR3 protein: CASSLGLATTDTQYF
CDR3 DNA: TGTGCCAGCAGCTTAGGATTAGCAACCACAGATACGCAGTATTTT

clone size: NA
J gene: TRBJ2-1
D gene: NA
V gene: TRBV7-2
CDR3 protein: CASSSLLPGFLSSYNEQFF
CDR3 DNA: TGTGCCAGCAGCTCCTTACTCCCCGGTTTCTTGAGCTCCTACAATGAGCAGTTCTTC

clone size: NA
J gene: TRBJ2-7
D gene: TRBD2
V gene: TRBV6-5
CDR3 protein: CASSRAGTSPGEQYF
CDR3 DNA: TGTGCCAGCAGCCGCGCCGGGACTAGTCCTGGCGAGCAGTACTTC

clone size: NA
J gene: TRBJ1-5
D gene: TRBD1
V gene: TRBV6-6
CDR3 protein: CASTPAQGFNQPQHF
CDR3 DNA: TGTGCCAGCACCCCCGCACAGGGGTTCAATCAGCCCCAGCATTTT

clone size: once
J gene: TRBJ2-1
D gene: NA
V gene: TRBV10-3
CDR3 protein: CAISESGGNYNEQFF
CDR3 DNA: TGTGCCATCAGTGAGAGTGGCGGGAACTACAATGAGCAGTTCTTC

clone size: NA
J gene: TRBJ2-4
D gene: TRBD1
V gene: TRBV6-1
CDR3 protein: CASSEAQDRVVQYF
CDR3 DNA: TGTGCCAGCAGTGAAGCGCAGGACAGGGTCGTTCAGTACTTC

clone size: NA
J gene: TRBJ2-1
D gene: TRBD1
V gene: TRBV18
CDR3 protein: CASSGLRQGSNEQFF
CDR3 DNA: TGTGCCAGCTCAGGGCTAAGACAGGGGTCCAATGAGCAGTTCTTC

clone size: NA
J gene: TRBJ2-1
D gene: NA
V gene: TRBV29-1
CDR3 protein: CSVEDPQAYNEQFF
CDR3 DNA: TGCAGCGTTGAAGATCCCCAGGCATACAATGAGCAGTTCTTC

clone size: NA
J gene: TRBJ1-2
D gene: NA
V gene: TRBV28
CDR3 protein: CASRQSLNYGYTF
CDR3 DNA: TGTGCCAGCAGACAGAGCCTGAACTATGGCTACACCTTC

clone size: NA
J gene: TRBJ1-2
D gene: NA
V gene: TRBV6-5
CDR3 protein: CASNPGGKNYGYTF
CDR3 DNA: TGTGCCAGCAACCCCGGAGGGAAGAACTATGGCTACACCTTC

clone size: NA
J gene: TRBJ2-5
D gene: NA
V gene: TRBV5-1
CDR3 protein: CASSLLGLRETQYF
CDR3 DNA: TGCGCCAGCAGCTTGTTGGGACTCAGAGAGACCCAGTACTTC

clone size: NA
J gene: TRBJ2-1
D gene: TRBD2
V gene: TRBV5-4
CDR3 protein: CASSPGLAVINEQFF
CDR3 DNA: TGTGCCAGCAGCCCGGGACTAGCAGTCATCAATGAGCAGTTCTTC

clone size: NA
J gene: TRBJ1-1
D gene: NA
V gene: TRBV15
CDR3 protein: CATSLGLSGTLNTEAFF
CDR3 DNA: TGTGCCACCAGCCTAGGGTTATCCGGGACACTGAACACTGAAGCTTTCTTT

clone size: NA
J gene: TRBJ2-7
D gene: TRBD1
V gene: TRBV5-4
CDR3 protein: CASSLGGQVNEQYF
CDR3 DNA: TGTGCCAGCAGCTTGGGCGGACAGGTAAACGAGCAGTACTTC

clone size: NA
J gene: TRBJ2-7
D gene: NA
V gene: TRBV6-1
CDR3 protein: CASSERPYEQYF
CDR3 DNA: TGTGCCAGCAGTGAACGTCCCTACGAGCAGTACTTC

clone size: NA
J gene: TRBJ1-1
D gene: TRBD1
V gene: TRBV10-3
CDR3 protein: CAIRGTGDTEAFF
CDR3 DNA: TGTGCCATCAGGGGTACAGGGGACACTGAAGCTTTCTTT

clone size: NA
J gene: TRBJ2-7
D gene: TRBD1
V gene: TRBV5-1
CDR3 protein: CASSLGGTGSSYEQYF
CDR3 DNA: TGCGCCAGCAGCTTGGGGGGGACAGGGAGCTCCTACGAGCAGTACTTC

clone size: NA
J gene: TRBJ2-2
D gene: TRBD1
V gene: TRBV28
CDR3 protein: CASRSPGQGSGELFF
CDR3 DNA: TGTGCCAGCAGATCTCCGGGACAGGGGTCCGGGGAGCTGTTTTTT

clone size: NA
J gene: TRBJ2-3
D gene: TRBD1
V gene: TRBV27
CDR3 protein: CASSTGTGFVGTQYF
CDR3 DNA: TGTGCCAGCAGCACCGGGACAGGTTTCGTTGGTACGCAGTATTTT

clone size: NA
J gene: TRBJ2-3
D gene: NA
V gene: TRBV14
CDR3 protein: CASSQESRGMDTQYF
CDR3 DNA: TGTGCCAGCAGCCAAGAGTCCAGGGGAATGGATACGCAGTATTTT

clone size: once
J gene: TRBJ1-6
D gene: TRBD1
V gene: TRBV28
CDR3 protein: CASRTGGSPLHF
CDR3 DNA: TGTGCCAGCAGAACAGGGGGTTCACCCCTCCACTTT

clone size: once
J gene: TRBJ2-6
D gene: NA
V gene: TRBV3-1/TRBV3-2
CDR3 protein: CASSPYRGGFSGANVLTF
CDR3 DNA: TGTGCCAGCAGCCCCTACAGGGGGGGATTCTCTGGGGCCAACGTCCTGACTTTC

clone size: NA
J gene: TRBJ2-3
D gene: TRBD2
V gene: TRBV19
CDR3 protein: CASTPNKAGPTSDTQYF
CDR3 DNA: TGTGCCAGTACTCCAAACAAAGCGGGACCCACTTCAGATACGCAGTATTTT

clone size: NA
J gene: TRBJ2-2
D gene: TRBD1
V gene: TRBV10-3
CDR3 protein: CAIRGQGAGELFF
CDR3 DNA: TGTGCCATCAGGGGACAGGGTGCCGGGGAGCTGTTTTTT

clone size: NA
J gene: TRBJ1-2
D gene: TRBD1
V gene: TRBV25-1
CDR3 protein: CATSHEDRGTYGYTF
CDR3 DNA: TGTGCCACCTCACATGAGGACAGGGGGACCTATGGCTACACCTTC

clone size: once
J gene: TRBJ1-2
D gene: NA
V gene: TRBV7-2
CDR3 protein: CASSLRPAGGGGYTF
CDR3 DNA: TGTGCCAGCAGCTTACGTCCGGCCGGGGGTGGGGGCTACACCTTC

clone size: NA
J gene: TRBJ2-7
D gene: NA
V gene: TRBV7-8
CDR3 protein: CASSLPLGRAGREQYF
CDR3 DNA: TGTGCCAGCAGCTTACCCCTTGGAAGGGCGGGGAGGGAGCAGTACTTC

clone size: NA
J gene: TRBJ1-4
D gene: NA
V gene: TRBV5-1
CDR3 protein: CASSLVGDPTNEKLFF
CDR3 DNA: TGCGCCAGCAGCTTGGTAGGGGATCCAACTAATGAAAAACTGTTTTTT

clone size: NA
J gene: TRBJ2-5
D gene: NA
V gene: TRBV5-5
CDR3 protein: CASSPRGAGETQYF
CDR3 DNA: TGTGCCAGCTCACCCCGGGGTGCAGGAGAGACCCAGTACTTC

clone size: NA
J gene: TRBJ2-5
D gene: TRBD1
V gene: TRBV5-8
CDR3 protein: CASSLARGLETQYF
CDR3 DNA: TGTGCCAGCAGCTTGGCCAGGGGGCTGGAGACCCAGTACTTC

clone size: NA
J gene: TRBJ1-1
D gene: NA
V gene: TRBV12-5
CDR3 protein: CASGLGGGIGTEAFF
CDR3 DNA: TGTGCTAGTGGTTTGGGCGGAGGTATCGGCACTGAAGCTTTCTTT

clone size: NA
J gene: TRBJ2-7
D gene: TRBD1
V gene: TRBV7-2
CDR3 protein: CASSSQQGERYEQYF
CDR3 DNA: TGTGCCAGCAGCTCGCAACAGGGGGAGAGGTACGAGCAGTACTTC

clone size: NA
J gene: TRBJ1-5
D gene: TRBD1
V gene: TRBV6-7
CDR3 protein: CASSYSSGGKRQPQHF
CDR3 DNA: TGTGCCAGCAGTTACTCATCAGGGGGTAAGCGTCAGCCCCAGCATTTT

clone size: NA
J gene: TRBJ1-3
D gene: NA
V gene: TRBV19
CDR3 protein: CASTTAYGGGNTIYF
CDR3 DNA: TGTGCCAGTACCACTGCGTACGGGGGTGGAAACACCATATATTTT

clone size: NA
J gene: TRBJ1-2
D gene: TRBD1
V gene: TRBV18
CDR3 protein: CASSPRDRDPYGYTF
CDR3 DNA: TGTGCCAGCTCACCACGGGACAGGGACCCTTATGGCTACACCTTC

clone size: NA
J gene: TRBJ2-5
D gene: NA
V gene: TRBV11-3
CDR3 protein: CASSLVRLVGQETQYF
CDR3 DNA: TGTGCCAGCAGCTTAGTCCGTCTGGTCGGCCAAGAGACCCAGTACTTC

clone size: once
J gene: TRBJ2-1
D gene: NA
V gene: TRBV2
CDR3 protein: CASSEYNYGDEQFF
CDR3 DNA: TGTGCCAGCAGTGAATACAACTATGGCGATGAGCAGTTCTTC

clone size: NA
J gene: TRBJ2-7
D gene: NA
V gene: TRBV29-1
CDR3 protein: CSVEFPSSYEQYF
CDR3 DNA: TGCAGCGTTGAATTCCCGAGCTCCTACGAGCAGTACTTC

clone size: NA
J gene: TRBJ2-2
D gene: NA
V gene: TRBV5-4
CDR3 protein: CASPDLAGELFF
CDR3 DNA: TGTGCCAGCCCTGACCTAGCAGGGGAGCTGTTTTTT

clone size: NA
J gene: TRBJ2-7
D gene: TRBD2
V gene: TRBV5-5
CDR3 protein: CASSLVGTRTYEQYF
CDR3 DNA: TGTGCCAGCAGCTTGGTTGGGACTAGAACATACGAGCAGTACTTC

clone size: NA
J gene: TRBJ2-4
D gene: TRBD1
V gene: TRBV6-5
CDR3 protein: CASSYRRQGMNIQYF
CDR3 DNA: TGTGCCAGCAGTTACAGGAGACAGGGGATGAACATTCAGTACTTC

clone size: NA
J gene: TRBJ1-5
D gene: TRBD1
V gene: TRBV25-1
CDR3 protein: CASSEYGQGNQPQHF
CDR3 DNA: TGTGCCAGCAGTGAATATGGACAGGGTAATCAGCCCCAGCATTTT

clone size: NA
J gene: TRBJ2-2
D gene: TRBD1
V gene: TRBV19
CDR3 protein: CASSIETGGGVGELFF
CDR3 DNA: TGTGCCAGTAGTATAGAGACAGGGGGCGGGGTCGGGGAGCTGTTTTTT